The following is a TCR beta chain sequence with its context. The length of the CDR3 is 17 residues. Trimming at V came to 1 base and at J to 0 bases, leaving 7 bases not matched to a gene. In germline, CDR1 is SEHNR, CDR2 FQNEAQ (reference sequence). The repertoire was sequenced with immunoSEQ multiplex PCR; TCRdb's copy has only in-frame clones and lacks some. The data contain roughly 280,000 clones, around 78% of them singletons. This entry belongs to a study of blood T cell repertoires in COVID-19. The sequenced sample was peripheral blood. The receptor was derived from a man aged 60 to 69 who had recovered from COVID-19. The chain uses TRBV7-9 and TRBJ2-3, with TRBD1 matching 7 bases. The CDR3 region is CASSLGTGPSSTDTQYF. CDR3 nucleotide sequence: TGTGCCAGCAGCTTAGGGACAGGTCCCTCTAGCACAGATACGCAGTATTTT. The full variable domain, completed using reference TRBV7-9 and TRBJ2-3, is DTGVSQNPRHKITKRGQNVTFRCDPISEHNRLYWYRQTLGQGPEFLTYFQNEAQLEKSRLLSDRFSAERPKGSFSTLEIQRTEQGDSAMYLCASSLGTGPSSTDTQYFGPGTRLTVL.